This is a list of T cell receptor beta chains from one sample in a study of blood T cell repertoires in COVID-19. The assay was immunoSEQ multiplex PCR, and TCRdb's table has in-frame clones only and misses some. The sample consists of about 250,000 clones, around 84% of them appearing once. Specimen: PBMCs or T cells enriched from blood (not recorded which). All receptors derive from a man in his late teens or twenties who had recovered from COVID-19. The conserved cysteine and the conserved F or W are not part of the CDR3 here. Each record gives: J gene, CDR3 length, V gene, CDR3 protein.

TRBJ2-1 13 TRBV15 ATRVSGVSYNEQF
TRBJ2-5 14 TRBV11-3 ASSNPAGGTLETQY
TRBJ1-1 11 TRBV2 ASRGGFNTEAF
TRBJ2-3 15 TRBV11-3 ASSLSGTGAGTDTQY
TRBJ2-7 10 TRBV6-5 ASSRDIWEQY
TRBJ2-2 12 TRBV7-2 ASSLGTFSGELF
TRBJ2-2 12 TRBV24-1 ATSPQGGTGELF
TRBJ2-7 12 TRBV2 ASILEGTSGAPY
TRBJ1-1 13 TRBV5-4 ASSLLGGGNTEAF
TRBJ2-7 13 TRBV6-2/TRBV6-3 ASSYGSQGSYEQY
TRBJ1-2 12 TRBV6-5 ASSPRVRGHGYT
TRBJ1-6 15 TRBV7-9 ASSAGTGIAYNSPLH
TRBJ1-5 12 TRBV9 ASSGREGNQPQH
TRBJ2-4 14 TRBV27 ASSVDSGVAKNIQY